The present T cell receptor (beta chain) was sequenced within a study of T cells in Graves' hyperthyroidism and ophthalmopathy. The CDR3 regions of TCR beta were amplified from RNA transcripts. The study used the HTBI primer set for a first-round RT-PCR of the TCR CDR3. From the multiplex PCR reads, TCRdb called clonotypes with MiXCR, one entry per CDR3 protein. The sample has under 300,000 distinct CDR3 sequences; approximately 26% are singletons. This sequence was found in a man between 35 and 55 years old with Graves' hyperthyroidism that later progressed to Graves' ophthalmopathy. The source material was blood.

CDR3 sequence: CASIGTGSYEQYF. Written as DNA, the CDR3 is TGTGCCAGCATCGGGACAGGATCCTACGAGCAGTACTTC. This sequence joins TRBV28 and TRBJ2-7, with 8 bases identical to TRBD1. Germline CDR1 MDHEN, CDR2 SYDVKM. This CDR3 contains 13 residues. With V trimmed by 7 bases and J by 1 base, 3 bases remained unmatched.